This TCR beta chain stems from a study of blood T cell repertoires in COVID-19. On the study more broadly: T cells, B-cell-depleted T cells, or PBMCs supplied cDNA or gDNA.

The ends lost 7 bases at V and 10 bases at J; junction bases unmatched: 12. This CDR3 is built from 14 residues. The germline CDR1 and CDR2 sequences are ENHRY and SYGVKD. Profiling relied on immunoSEQ multiplex PCR, and the TCRdb table lists in-frame clones only, not all of them. The data show about 280,000 clones, roughly 80% seen once. Participants' own reports of clinical history determined their cohort assignment. Contact with a PCR-confirmed or clinician-diagnosed COVID-19 case occurred within 2 weeks of entry. The source material was PBMCs or T cells enriched from blood (not recorded which). This clonotype was sampled from a man in his forties who had been exposed to COVID-19. The rearrangement uses TRBV10-3 and TRBJ2-1, with 8 bases lining up with TRBD2. The CDR3 DNA reads TGTGCCATCAAGCCGGGACTAGGGGGTTGGGAGCAGTTCTTC. Translation gives CAIKPGLGGWEQFF.